The T cell receptor beta chain described here comes from a study of cytomegalovirus exposure and HLA in healthy donors. General study results and limits: Accounts indicate the classifier identified cytomegalovirus status with strong specificity and sensitivity.

Points on this clone: Its antigen is currently unknown. Other nucleotide sequences in the sample specify the same CDR3.

PCR was performed using 60 Vbeta and 13 Jbeta primers. The data were produced by immunoSEQ multiplex PCR, yet TCRdb's version contains in-frame clones alone and is incomplete. The sample lists around 160,000 clones; over 70% were seen once. V was pared by 4 bases and J by 4 bases, with 0 bases of the junction left unmatched. CDR1 SNHLY and CDR2 FYNNEI come from the germline V gene. This CDR3 region has 12 residues. Sequenced: PBMCs. This clonotype was sampled from a woman under 30 in good health and CMV-seronegative. The rearrangement joins TRBV2 to TRBJ2-7; 8 bases are a match to TRBD1. The CDR3 spells CASSGTGYEQYF. The CDR3, as DNA: TGTGCCAGCAGTGGGACAGGGTACGAGCAGTACTTC.